The rows below give T cell receptor beta chains drawn from one sample of a study of shared clonotypes between healthy human individuals. Profiling relied on immunoSEQ multiplex PCR, and the TCRdb table lists in-frame clones only, not all of them. Counted here are just over 2,000,000 clones, about 94% occurring once; the ten biggest clones make up roughly 1%. The sequencing input was naive CD8+ T cells sorted from blood. These receptors were obtained from a young man in good health. The CDR3 runs from the conserved cysteine through the conserved F or W. The D gene is left open where the match is weak. Clone size is not always given. Where it is, it says once, few, many or a class for expanded clones.

V gene	J gene	D gene	clone size	CDR3 protein	CDR3 DNA
TRBV27	TRBJ2-1	TRBD1	.	CASSPGSGTGNNEQFF	TGTGCCAGCAGTCCTGGCTCCGGGACAGGGAACAATGAGCAGTTCTTC
TRBV6-6	TRBJ2-2	.	few	CASSYGTGELFF	TGTGCCAGCAGTTACGGAACCGGGGAGCTGTTTTTT
TRBV11-2	TRBJ2-3	.	.	CASSLVRTPYTDTQYF	TGTGCCAGCAGCTTAGTTCGGACACCTTACACAGATACGCAGTATTTT
TRBV29-1	TRBJ2-5	.	.	CSALGGEETQYF	TGCAGCGCGCTAGGGGGGGAAGAGACCCAGTACTTC
TRBV27	TRBJ1-4	.	.	CASSLGGLATNEKLFF	TGTGCCAGCAGTTTAGGGGGACTAGCAACTAATGAAAAACTGTTTTTT
TRBV19	TRBJ2-5	TRBD2	once	CASSPTSEDVQETQYF	TGTGCCAGTAGCCCGACTAGCGAAGACGTACAAGAGACCCAGTACTTC
TRBV4-2	TRBJ2-1	.	.	CASSQERYSYNEQFF	TGTGCCAGCAGCCAAGAGCGGTACTCCTACAATGAGCAGTTCTTC
TRBV7-9	TRBJ1-1	TRBD1	.	CASSLGQGAGRNTEAFF	TGTGCCAGCAGCTTAGGTCAGGGGGCGGGGAGGAACACTGAAGCTTTCTTT
TRBV4-1	TRBJ1-2	TRBD1	.	CASSQGPTGAFGYTF	TGCGCCAGCAGCCAAGGGCCTACAGGGGCGTTTGGCTACACCTTC
TRBV29-1	TRBJ2-2	TRBD2	once	CSVPLAGGYTGELFF	TGCAGCGTGCCCCTAGCGGGTGGATACACCGGGGAGCTGTTTTTT
TRBV7-9	TRBJ2-2	.	.	CASSLAGQNTGELFF	TGTGCCAGCAGCCTGGCGGGTCAGAACACCGGGGAGCTGTTTTTT
TRBV4-3	TRBJ1-2	.	.	CASSQGGSNYGYTF	TGCGCCAGCAGCCAAGGAGGGTCTAACTATGGCTACACCTTC
TRBV9	TRBJ2-7	TRBD2	.	CASSGAGAGDEQYF	TGTGCCAGCAGCGGAGCGGGGGCGGGGGACGAGCAGTACTTC
TRBV27	TRBJ2-7	.	.	CATGPHGYEQYF	TGTGCCACCGGGCCACACGGCTACGAGCAGTACTTC
TRBV7-2	TRBJ2-7	.	.	CASSQPSYEQYF	TGTGCCAGCAGCCAACCCTCCTACGAGCAGTACTTC
TRBV6-5	TRBJ2-2	.	.	CASSLAGATGELFF	TGTGCCAGCAGTTTGGCAGGGGCCACCGGGGAGCTGTTTTTT
TRBV28	TRBJ1-3	.	.	CASSPPSSTIYF	TGTGCCAGCAGTCCTCCGTCCAGCACCATATATTTT
TRBV7-9	TRBJ2-7	.	.	CASSFLQGGLSEQYF	TGTGCCAGCAGCTTCCTCCAGGGGGGCTTAAGCGAGCAGTACTTC
TRBV4-1	TRBJ1-3	.	.	CASSQGTGNTIYF	TGCGCCAGCAGCCAGGGAACTGGAAACACCATATATTTT
TRBV2	TRBJ2-7	.	.	CASSVQGYEQYF	TGTGCCAGCAGTGTACAGGGCTACGAGCAGTACTTC
TRBV4-1	TRBJ2-1	.	once	CASSPGTSSYNEQFF	TGCGCCAGCAGTCCCGGGACTTCATCCTACAATGAGCAGTTCTTC
TRBV27	TRBJ2-2	TRBD1	.	CASSLTGKPGELFF	TGTGCCAGCAGTTTGACAGGGAAGCCCGGGGAGCTGTTTTTT
TRBV4-2	TRBJ2-7	.	.	CASSQESTQGGPSYEQYF	TGTGCCAGCAGCCAAGAATCGACCCAGGGGGGACCCTCCTACGAGCAGTACTTC
TRBV30	TRBJ2-1	.	once	CAWNHLGVNNEQFF	TGTGCCTGGAACCACCTCGGAGTCAACAATGAGCAGTTCTTC
TRBV7-6	TRBJ2-7	.	.	CASSLTGTYEQYF	TGTGCCAGCAGCTTGACGGGGACCTACGAGCAGTACTTC
TRBV13	TRBJ2-7	.	.	CASSLGRGAGYEQYF	TGTGCCAGCAGCTTAGGGAGGGGGGCTGGCTACGAGCAGTACTTC
TRBV6-4	TRBJ2-3	.	.	CATPPVSFTDTQYF	TGTGCCACGCCCCCGGTGAGTTTCACAGATACGCAGTATTTT